Each of the 27 T cell receptor beta chains below was sequenced from the same sample in a study of blood T cells in healthy people across ages. The authors ran a second PCR of roughly 6 to 12 cycles using a sample-barcoded 5' primer and a J-beta primer mix. MiXCR, applied by TCRdb to the 5' RACE reads, yields one record per CDR3 protein. The sample has some 930,000 distinct CDR3 sequences; almost 30% are singletons. The sample was also reused in another study, on T cells of mothers and their children.

The material sequenced was blood. Receptors were obtained from a woman aged 40-49 years in good health.

This clonotype was recorded a few times. The V and J genes are TRBV7-9 and TRBJ2-7; a possible D gene is TRBD1 (6 bases). The last part of the DNA fits TRBJ2-5 better; the J call may be wrong. Germline CDR1 is SEHNR and CDR2 is FQNEAQ (reference sequence). The CDR3 extends over 15 amino acids. This CDR3 reads CASSLAAGASETQYF. In DNA, the CDR3 is TGTGCCAGCAGCTTAGCGGCAGGGGCATCGGAGACCCAGTACTTC.

This clonotype was detected a few times. This chain links TRBV20-1 with TRBJ2-7; D remains unclear. There are 12 residues in the CDR3. The V end lost 1 base, the J end lost 3 bases, and 7 bases lay between the germline ends. Germline V CDR1 and CDR2: DFQATT, SNEGSKA (reference sequence). CDR3 region: CSARAWGYEQYF. Written as DNA, the CDR3 is TGCAGTGCTAGAGCTTGGGGCTACGAGCAGTACTTC.

This chain uses TRBV4-2 with TRBJ2-5; perhaps TRBD2 as D (6 bases). The germline CDR1 and CDR2 sequences are LGHNA and YNFKEQ. Trimming removed 1 base at V and 11 bases at J, with 20 bases between. This CDR3 has 15 amino acids. The CDR3 coding sequence is TGTGCCAGCAGCCAAGTAGTAACGGGAGAAAGGGAGCAGTACTTC. The encoded protein is CASSQVVTGEREQYF.

The rearrangement uses TRBV9 and TRBJ2-1, with 11 nucleotides matching TRBD2. The germline CDR1 and CDR2 sequences are SGDLS and YYNGEE. V was clipped by 2 bases and J by 4 bases; unmatched bases: 2. There are 15 residues in the CDR3. CDR3 DNA sequence: TGTGCCAGCAGCGTGACTAGCGGGACGTACAATGAGCAGTTCTTC. Residues: CASSVTSGTYNEQFF.

The chain combines TRBV20-1 with TRBJ2-1; the D gene is possibly TRBD1 (6 bases). CDR1 DFQATT and CDR2 SNEGSKA come from the germline V gene (reference sequence). V was shortened by 3 bases and J by 13 bases, with 22 bases between the two germline ends. CDR3 length: 14 residues. DNA for the CDR3: TGCAGTGCTAGTTACGGGCAGGGGAAAGGGACCCAGTTCTTC. It translates to CSASYGQGKGTQFF.

This clonotype showed up many times. This rearrangement joins TRBV6-2 or TRBV6-3 to TRBJ2-7; 13 bases agree with TRBD2. With V trimmed by 6 bases and J by 2 bases, 10 bases remained unmatched. Per the germline V gene, CDR1 is MNHEY and CDR2 is SVGEGT. The CDR3 length is 17 residues. In DNA form, the CDR3 reads TGTGCCAGCAGCCCCGGGACTAGCGGGGTGCCCACCTACGAGCAGTACTTC. Translating it yields CASSPGTSGVPTYEQYF.

The sample holds a few counts of this clonotype. The gene calls are TRBV4-1 and TRBJ1-2, with 9 bases that match TRBD1. Losses at the gene ends were 0 bases for V and 2 bases for J; bases not matched to a gene: 19. Germline V gives CDR1 MGHRA, CDR2 YSYEKL. The CDR3 runs to 21 residues. CDR3 sequence (DNA): TGCGCCAGCAGCCAAGATGGGGACGTGAGGGACAGGGAGGAAAAGAACTATGGCTACACCTTC. Translating gives CASSQDGDVRDREEKNYGYTF.

For this clonotype: A much larger clone differs from this one at a single base, so this may be a read error. This chain connects TRBV9 to TRBJ2-5, with D tentatively TRBD1 or TRBD2 (5 bases each). V shed 0 bases and J shed 11 bases, with 20 bases lying between them. Looked up from germline, CDR1 is SGDLS and CDR2 is YYNGEE. There are 15 residues in the CDR3. The CDR3 reads CASSVESGASYEQYF. The CDR3 region has the DNA TGTGCCAGCAGCGTAGAGTCCGGGGCGAGTTATGAGCAGTACTTC.

This clonotype was detected only a few times. V is TRBV28 and J is TRBJ1-1, with D maybe TRBD1 (5 bases). The CDR3 has 11 residues. Deletions cut 5 bases from V and 11 bases from J, with 12 bases between. The V gene's germline CDR1 is MDHEN and CDR2 SYDVKM. The DNA of the CDR3 is TGTGCCAGCAGTCCCGGGACGAGGGCTTTCTTT. It translates to CASSPGTRAFF. The entire variable domain, with the rest obtained from reference TRBV28 and TRBJ1-1, is as follows: DVKVTQSSRYLVKRTGEKVFLECVQDMDHENMFWYRQDPGLGLRLIYFSYDVKMKEKGDIPEGYSVSREKKERFSLILESASTNQTSMYLCASSPGTRAFFGQGTRLTVV.

The table lists this clonotype with many counts. The chain has TRBV24-1 and TRBJ2-7; 7 bases match TRBD1. The CDR3 length is 14 residues. J was trimmed by 2 bases and V by 6 bases; bases with no gene match: 6. Germline-derived CDR1 and CDR2 are KGHDR and SFDVKD. CDR3 loop: CATSPDRVPYEQYF. CDR3 nucleotide sequence: TGTGCCACCAGTCCCGACAGGGTCCCCTACGAGCAGTACTTC.

V is TRBV5-1 and J is TRBJ2-1; 12 bases match TRBD2. There are 15 residues in the CDR3. The V segment lost 2 bases and the J segment 8 bases; nucleotides outside the gene matches: 5. Germline CDR1 and CDR2: SGHRS and YFSETQ. The CDR3 here is CASSFPSGGVDEQFF. CDR3 nucleotides: TGCGCCAGCAGCTTTCCTAGCGGGGGGGTTGATGAGCAGTTCTTC.

In its sample, this clonotype was seen a few times. This chain connects TRBV27 to TRBJ1-1; TRBD1 matches 9 bases. The V gene's germline CDR1 is MNHEY and CDR2 SMNVEV (reference sequence). CDR3 length equals 13 residues. J gave up 7 bases and V 7 bases, and 7 bases lay outside the gene matches. CDR3 in amino acids: CASKQGQGYEAFF. The DNA of the CDR3 is TGTGCCAGCAAACAGGGACAGGGATATGAAGCTTTCTTT.

This sequence joins TRBV20-1 and TRBJ1-1; 7 bases map to TRBD1. The ends lost 3 bases at V and 6 bases at J; junction bases unmatched: 4. From germline, CDR1 is DFQATT and CDR2 SNEGSKA (reference sequence). The CDR3 loop spans 12 amino acids. As DNA, the CDR3 is TGCAGTGCTAGCAGGGGGGGCTCTGAAGCTTTCTTT. This encodes CSASRGGSEAFF.

This clonotype was detected a few times. In DNA, the CDR3 is TGTGCCAGCAGCCCCGGGAGGGGGGGGAGGGACGAGCAGTACTTC. Residues: CASSPGRGGRDEQYF. V usage is TRBV11-2 and J usage is TRBJ2-7; 8 positions agree with TRBD2. Germline V gene data show CDR1 as SGHAT and CDR2 as FQNNGV. After removal of 5 bases from V and 5 bases from J, the junction contained 11 bases not matched to a gene. CDR3 size: 15 residues.

V is TRBV5-6 and J is TRBJ1-2; D remains unclear. This CDR3 has 14 residues. CDR1 is SGHDT and CDR2 is YYEEEE in the germline V gene. V was cut by 0 bases and J by 2 bases, with 8 bases left in between. The CDR3 loop is CASSLVDNNYGYTF. The CDR3 region has the DNA TGTGCCAGCAGCTTGGTTGACAACAACTATGGCTACACCTTC.

This clonotype was counted only a few times. This chain links TRBV2 with TRBJ2-3; 12 nucleotides line up with TRBD2. The CDR3 spans 17 residues. In germline, CDR1 is SNHLY, CDR2 FYNNEI. The V gene end was trimmed by 1 base and the J gene end by 5 bases; junction bases not matched to a gene: 7. In DNA form, the CDR3 reads TGTGCCAGCAGTGAAGATCCTAGCGGGGGGGCGAGAGATACGCAGTATTTT. As protein: CASSEDPSGGARDTQYF.

This clonotype was observed a few times. This chain joins TRBV5-5 and TRBJ2-5; D unresolved. The CDR3 sequence is 15 residues long. CDR1 SGHKS and CDR2 YYEKEE come from the germline V gene (reference sequence). The ends were cut back, 0 bases at V and 5 bases at J, with 14 bases in the middle. The CDR3 bases are TGTGCCAGCAGCTTGGGGTTCAGTTCATGGGAGACCCAGTACTTC. Protein sequence: CASSLGFSSWETQYF.

This clonotype has just a few counts. The V and J genes are TRBV30 and TRBJ2-1, with D possibly TRBD1 on 6 matching bases. The ends were cut back, 2 bases at V and 6 bases at J, with 11 bases in the middle. CDR3 length equals 13 residues. Germline loops: CDR1 GTSNPN, CDR2 SVGIG (reference sequence). Here the CDR3 reads CAWSLTGFNEQFF. In nucleotides, the CDR3 is TGTGCCTGGAGTCTAACAGGGTTCAATGAGCAGTTCTTC.

This rearrangement joins TRBV6-2 or TRBV6-3 to TRBJ1-1; TRBD1 aligns across 11 bases. The V gene end was trimmed by 8 bases and the J gene end by 8 bases; junction bases not matched to a gene: 7. Germline CDR1 MNHEY, CDR2 SVGEGT. CDR3 length: 13 amino acids. The CDR3 nucleotides are TGTGCCAGCCACCGGACAGGGGGCAGGGAAGCTTTCTTT. Protein product: CASHRTGGREAFF.

The V gene is TRBV5-1, the J gene TRBJ1-1, with D unclear. Germline CDR1 is SGHRS and CDR2 is YFSETQ. The CDR3 totals 14 residues. Trimming shortened V by 3 bases and J by 1 base, and 10 bases separated the two germline ends. Written as DNA, the CDR3 is TGCGCCAGCAGCTGGAGGGCAGAGAACACTGAAGCTTTCTTT. Its protein is CASSWRAENTEAFF.

This clonotype was seen only a few times. V usage is TRBV18 and J usage is TRBJ2-1; D is unclear. Trimming cost V 3 bases and J 5 bases, with 8 bases left between them. Germline CDR1 reads KGHSH; CDR2 reads LQKENI. This CDR3 region has 13 residues. Written as DNA, the CDR3 is TGTGCCAGCTCACCTAGTCAGGACAATGAGCAGTTCTTC. Translated: CASSPSQDNEQFF.

CDR3 nucleotide sequence: TGCAGTGCGGGAGGGACAGGGAATTTTAAGAATCAGCCCCAGCATTTT. Translated, it gives CSAGGTGNFKNQPQHF. This chain uses TRBV20-1 with TRBJ1-5; 9 bases map to TRBD1. Germline V gene data show CDR1 as DFQATT and CDR2 as SNEGSKA (reference sequence). The V segment lost 6 bases and the J segment 4 bases; nucleotides outside the gene matches: 13. This CDR3 region has 16 residues.

This clonotype was seen at least ten times. The chain recombines TRBV29-1 with TRBJ2-6, with TRBD1 matching 9 bases. V lost 5 bases, J lost 2 bases, and 10 bases stayed unmatched. In germline, CDR1 is SQVTM, CDR2 ANQGSEA. The CDR3 totals 17 residues. Here the CDR3 DNA reads TGCAGCGTTCGTCTCGGGGGACAGGGTACTGGGGCCAACGTCCTGACTTTC. Translated, it gives CSVRLGGQGTGANVLTF. Drawing the rest from reference TRBV29-1 and TRBJ2-6, the complete variable domain is SAVISQKPSRDICQRGTSLTIQCQVDSQVTMMFWYRQQPGQSLTLIATANQGSEATYESGFVIDKFPISRPNLTFSTLTVSNMSPEDSSIYLCSVRLGGQGTGANVLTFGAGSRLTVL.

This clonotype was seen more than once but under ten times. This rearrangement joins TRBV7-6 to TRBJ2-2; tentatively, D is TRBD1 (5 bases). Looked up from germline, CDR1 is SGHVS and CDR2 is FNYEAQ. The CDR3 extends over 14 amino acids. Trimming cost V 1 base and J 11 bases, with 14 bases left between them. CDR3 in DNA: TGTGCCAGCAGCTTAGTGGGGCAGGGCAGCGAGCTGTTTTTT. It yields the protein CASSLVGQGSELFF.

This clonotype was seen a few times. V gene TRBV5-6 combines with J gene TRBJ2-1; D tentatively fits TRBD1 or TRBD2 (5 bases each). The ends were cut back, 5 bases at V and 8 bases at J, with 17 bases in the middle. CDR3 length: 14 residues. Germline lookup yields CDR1 SGHDT and CDR2 YYEEEE. The CDR3 coding sequence is TGTGCCAGCAGACGCCCGGGACCTATTGATGAGCAGTTCTTC. It specifies CASRRPGPIDEQFF.

This clonotype was detected a few times. J is TRBJ2-1 and V is TRBV5-1; D might be TRBD1 (5 bases). The CDR3 consists of 14 residues. Trimming cost V 0 bases and J 8 bases, with 12 bases left between them. Germline CDR1 is SGHRS and CDR2 is YFSETQ. The CDR3 is CASSLVAGNHEQFF. The DNA of the CDR3 is TGCGCCAGCAGCTTGGTCGCAGGGAACCATGAGCAGTTCTTC. Supplemented by reference TRBV5-1 and TRBJ2-1, the full variable domain reads KAGVTQTPRYLIKTRGQQVTLSCSPISGHRSVSWYQQTPGQGLQFLFEYFSETQRNKGNFPGRFSGRQFSNSRSEMNVSTLELGDSALYLCASSLVAGNHEQFFGPGTRLTVL.

J is TRBJ2-7 and V is TRBV27; the D is unclear. Deletions cut 1 base from V and 1 base from J, with 11 bases between. The CDR3 runs to 15 residues. Germline V lookup: CDR1 MNHEY, CDR2 SMNVEV (reference sequence). The CDR3 here is CASSLFGLESYEQYF. The CDR3, as DNA: TGTGCCAGCAGTTTATTCGGGCTAGAATCCTACGAGCAGTACTTC.